The 18 T cell receptor beta chains listed next were all sequenced from one sample in a study of low-dose radiotherapy and immunotherapy resistance in tumors. Time point denoted: before trial treatment. TRAV- and TRBV-specific primers were used for first-strand cDNA, which covered alpha and beta chains. Both a constant-region primer and a V-primer adapter served to amplify TCRs across roughly 20 PCR cycles. TCRdb reanalysed the reads using MiXCR and keeps one entry per CDR3 protein. Among 85,000 to 100,000 distinct CDR3 sequences listed, more than 8.5% were seen once. The input for sequencing was PBMCs, taken before treatment. These receptors originate from a male donor with prostate cancer.

As to this clonotype: A far larger clone lies a single base away; this is likely a read error. DNA of the CDR3: TGTGCCAGCAGCGTAGGCGGGGGCAGGGGGTACAATGAGCAGTACTTC. It encodes CASSVGGGRGYNEQYF. V usage is TRBV9 and J usage is TRBJ2-7; either TRBD1 or TRBD2 may supply D (7 bases each). With 0 bases removed from V and 7 bases from J, the gap between germline ends came to 20 bases. The CDR3 consists of 16 residues. The germline V gene encodes CDR1 SGDLS and CDR2 YYNGEE.

At least ten counts were recorded for this clonotype. The V and J genes are TRBV29-1 and TRBJ2-5, with D possibly TRBD1 on 7 matching bases. The CDR3 spans 14 residues. V was cut by 7 bases and J by 4 bases, with 19 bases left in between. CDR1 and CDR2 from the germline V gene are SQVTM and ANQGSEA. The CDR3 spells CSAGGKGGVETQYF. In DNA, the CDR3 is TGCAGCGCCGGAGGGAAAGGGGGCGTAGAGACCCAGTACTTC.

This clonotype was picked up many times. DNA of the CDR3: TGCAGTGCCGAAGCCGGGACAGGGTCCGGAAACACCATATATTTT. It yields the protein CSAEAGTGSGNTIYF. V and J are TRBV20-1 and TRBJ1-3; 9 bases agree with TRBD1. The V and J ends lost 6 bases and 4 bases, in that order; junction bases with no gene match: 10. There are 15 residues in the CDR3. Germline CDR1 DFQATT, CDR2 SNEGSKA (reference sequence).

This clonotype was found many times. This chain connects TRBV21-1 to TRBJ2-1; TRBD2 reflects the table's D call only, with no check against the DNA. TRBV21-1 is described as a pseudogene. The CDR3 runs to 13 residues. This chain's CDR3 is CAGTRPVYNEQFF. The CDR3, as DNA: TGTGCCGGGACTCGGCCTGTCTACAATGAGCAGTTCTTC.

This clonotype has ten or more counts. The rearrangement links TRBV29-1 to TRBJ1-2; TRBD1 might be the D (5 bases). V dropped 6 bases and J dropped 1 base, with 12 bases sitting between them. The CDR3 has 13 residues. Germline V gives CDR1 SQVTM, CDR2 ANQGSEA. In DNA, the CDR3 is TGCAGCGTCGAGACAGCGTTTAACTATGGCTACACCTTC. This translates into CSVETAFNYGYTF.

In this sample, this clonotype turned up many times. V is TRBV7-2 and J is TRBJ2-7, with 7 positions matching TRBD2. Germline V lookup: CDR1 SGHTA, CDR2 FQGNSA. The length of the CDR3 is 15 residues. With 2 bases clipped from V and 4 bases from J, the junction kept 8 bases outside the gene matches. The CDR3 region has the DNA TGTGCCAGCAGCTTACGGTGGGAGGGCCGATACGAGCAGTACTTC. Amino acids: CASSLRWEGRYEQYF.

This clonotype was seen at least ten times. The chain recombines TRBV5-1 with TRBJ2-5; D unresolved. The V and J ends lost 3 bases and 2 bases respectively, with 5 bases between them. CDR1 is SGHRS, CDR2 YFSETQ, per germline. The CDR3 spans 12 residues. The DNA of the CDR3 is TGCGCCAGCAGCTACCAACAAGAGACCCAGTACTTC. Residues: CASSYQQETQYF. The full variable domain, completed using reference TRBV5-1 and TRBJ2-5, is KAGVTQTPRYLIKTRGQQVTLSCSPISGHRSVSWYQQTPGQGLQFLFEYFSETQRNKGNFPGRFSGRQFSNSRSEMNVSTLELGDSALYLCASSYQQETQYFGPGTRLLVL.

This clonotype was picked up many times. The V gene is TRBV3-1, the J gene TRBJ2-7; 10 nucleotides agree with TRBD2. V was clipped by 0 bases and J by 0 bases; unmatched bases: 11. The CDR3 consists of 19 residues. CDR1 is LGHDT and CDR2 is YNNKEL in the germline V gene (reference sequence). CDR3 sequence: CASSQDGLTSGTSSYEQYF. CDR3 DNA sequence: TGTGCCAGCAGCCAAGATGGGCTTACTAGCGGGACCAGCTCCTACGAGCAGTACTTC.

Comments on this clonotype: A read error is the likely source, as a far larger clone sits one nucleotide away. The V call is TRBV13, the J call TRBJ2-7, with 8 bases lining up with TRBD2. Germline values: CDR1 PRHDT, CDR2 FYEKMQ (reference sequence). The CDR3 sequence is 16 residues long. V shed 6 bases and J 7 bases; nucleotides not matched to a gene: 17. The CDR3 DNA follows: TGTGCCAGCAGGCGGGAGGCCGATCGGAAATACAATGAGCAGTACTTC. Translating gives CASRREADRKYNEQYF.

There are many counts of this clonotype. The genes are TRBV30 and TRBJ1-4; 7 nucleotides align to TRBD1. J was trimmed by 8 bases and V by 2 bases; bases with no gene match: 5. CDR1 is GTSNPN, CDR2 SVGIG, per germline (reference sequence). The CDR3 loop spans 13 amino acids. As DNA, the CDR3 is TGTGCCTGGAGTATGGGGACAGTGGAAAAACTGTTTTTT. Protein product: CAWSMGTVEKLFF.

This clonotype was picked up many times. The chain carries TRBV20-1 and TRBJ2-7; TRBD2 agrees at 10 bases. V lost 6 bases to trimming and J lost 5 bases; unmatched junction nucleotides: 13. This CDR3 region has 15 residues. The germline gives CDR1 DFQATT, CDR2 SNEGSKA (reference sequence). DNA for the CDR3: TGCAGTGCCGACGTACTGAGCGGGAGGGTCGACGAGCAGTACTTC. This encodes CSADVLSGRVDEQYF.

The rearrangement uses TRBV30 and TRBJ1-5, with D tentatively TRBD1 (6 bases). Germline CDR1 is GTSNPN and CDR2 is SVGIG (reference sequence). With 3 bases removed from V and 2 bases from J, the gap between germline ends came to 17 bases. The CDR3 loop spans 16 amino acids. CDR3 residues: CAWSGRGLNRNQPQHF. In DNA form, the CDR3 reads TGTGCCTGGAGCGGCAGGGGCTTGAATCGCAATCAGCCCCAGCATTTT.

This clonotype was observed many times. This chain links TRBV6-5 with TRBJ2-7; 9 nucleotides agree with TRBD1. Germline V gene sequence: CDR1 MNHEY, CDR2 SVGAGI. Trimming at V came to 6 bases and at J to 6 bases, leaving 6 bases not matched to a gene. The CDR3 runs 13 residues. The DNA for the CDR3 is TGTGCCAGCAGGGGGACAGGGACATCCGAGCAGTACTTC. It is translated as CASRGTGTSEQYF.

This clonotype was seen at least ten times. The V gene is TRBV6-6, the J gene TRBJ2-1, with D unresolved. In germline, CDR1 is MNHNY, CDR2 SVGAGI (reference sequence). This CDR3 has 11 residues. Trimming took off 6 bases at V and 7 bases at J, with 7 bases between the two ends. The CDR3 sequence is CASSEKNEQFF. The CDR3 DNA reads TGTGCCAGCAGCGAGAAGAATGAGCAGTTCTTC.

This clonotype was seen repeatedly, ten times or more. CDR3: CASSLSPADNEKLFF. CDR3 coding DNA: TGTGCCAGCAGCTTAAGTCCGGCAGATAATGAAAAACTGTTTTTT. The chain couples TRBV7-2 to TRBJ1-4, with D hard to call. The germline V gene has CDR1 SGHTA and CDR2 FQGNSA. The CDR3 covers 15 residues. V was pared by 2 bases and J by 4 bases, with 11 bases between.

This clonotype occurred many times. This chain links TRBV7-2 with TRBJ2-7; 9 nucleotides agree with TRBD2. The V gene end was trimmed by 5 bases and the J gene end by 4 bases; junction bases not matched to a gene: 3. Germline CDR1 and CDR2: SGHTA and FQGNSA. The CDR3 spans 13 residues. Written as DNA, the CDR3 is TGTGCCAGCAGCCGGACTAGCGAGTACGAGCAGTACTTC. Translated: CASSRTSEYEQYF.

The rearrangement uses TRBV27 and TRBJ2-5; TRBD1 is a possible D gene (5 bases). Looked up from germline, CDR1 is MNHEY and CDR2 is SMNVEV (reference sequence). Trimming took 5 bases from V and 1 from J, leaving 11 bases between them. The CDR3 is 14 amino acids. CDR3 sequence (DNA): TGTGCCAGCAGTCCCAGACAGCTCCAAGAGACCCAGTACTTC. Its protein product is CASSPRQLQETQYF.

This clonotype was seen a handful of times. V usage is TRBV27 and J usage is TRBJ2-7; no reliable D call. Trimming shortened V by 6 bases and J by 0 bases, and 12 bases separated the two germline ends. The CDR3 contains 14 residues. Per germline, CDR1 MNHEY and CDR2 SMNVEV (reference sequence). The CDR3 here is CASSLLQSSYEQYF. The CDR3 DNA sequence: TGTGCCAGCAGCCTGCTCCAGAGCTCCTACGAGCAGTACTTC.